A selection of T cell receptor beta chains follows, all from one sample in a study of cytomegalovirus exposure and HLA in healthy donors. Sequencing was performed with immunoSEQ multiplex PCR; in TCRdb, only in-frame clones are kept and a portion is missing. The data hold 50,000 or so clones, with around 81% observed a single time. What was sequenced was PBMCs. The receptors derive from a boy aged 5-17 years in good health and CMV-seropositive. CDR3s include the opening cysteine and the closing phenylalanine or tryptophan. A D gene is named only where the DNA matches it firmly. The size entry is marked missing in some rows and otherwise reads once, few, many or a size class.

D gene	clone size	V gene	J gene	CDR3 DNA	CDR3 protein
-	few	TRBV5-4	TRBJ1-1	TGTGCCAGCAGCTTCGACAGCCCGAACACTGAAGCTTTCTTT	CASSFDSPNTEAFF
-	few	TRBV11-2	TRBJ2-3	TGTGCCAGCAGCTCAATAAGACCCGGGCGGGGCGGCGCAGATACGCAGTATTTT	CASSSIRPGRGGADTQYF
TRBD1	few	TRBV7-9	TRBJ1-4	TGTTCCAGCAGACCCCCAGGGGGTCAAAGAGAAAAACTGTTTTTT	CSSRPPGGQREKLFF
-	-	TRBV4-1	TRBJ1-5	TGCGCCAGCAGCCAAACTGGGGGCACTAGCAATCAGCCCCAGCATTTT	CASSQTGGTSNQPQHF
TRBD1	few	TRBV19	TRBJ2-3	TGTGCCAGTACCCCGGGACAGGGGGTAGATACGCAGTATTTT	CASTPGQGVDTQYF
-	-	TRBV7-9	TRBJ1-2	TGTGCCAGCAGCTTCAACAGGGCTGGCTACACCTTC	CASSFNRAGYTF
TRBD1	-	TRBV7-6	TRBJ2-7	TGTGCCAGCACTCCAGGCCCAGGGGGCTACGAGCAGTACTTC	CASTPGPGGYEQYF
TRBD1	-	TRBV5-8	TRBJ1-5	TGTGCCAGCAGCCCGGGACAGGGAGGCCAGCCCCAGCATTTT	CASSPGQGGQPQHF
TRBD2	-	TRBV9	TRBJ2-3	TGTGCCAGCAGCGGATTAACTAGCGGGGCTACAGATACGCAGTATTTT	CASSGLTSGATDTQYF
-	-	TRBV7-8	TRBJ2-7	TGTGCCAGCAGCTTAGCGGGCACCTACGAGCAGTACTTC	CASSLAGTYEQYF